These 17 T cell receptor beta chains originate from one sample sequenced in a study of T cell responses to AZD1222 COVID-19 vaccine. Measured with immunoSEQ multiplex PCR; TCRdb has only the in-frame clones, and not every one. The sample shows about 120,000 clones, about 90% of them seen only once. The specimen comprised peripheral blood, sampled on day 0 of AZD1222 vaccination. These receptors were collected from an adult in good health.

The CDR3 here is CATSDPARGGYGYTF. CDR3 sequence (DNA): TGTGCCACCAGTGACCCTGCGAGGGGAGGCTATGGCTACACCTTC. V and J are TRBV24-1 and TRBJ1-2, with D possibly matching TRBD1 (5 bases). Germline CDR1 is KGHDR and CDR2 is SFDVKD. The CDR3 is made up of 15 amino acids. V shed 4 bases and J shed 4 bases, with 15 bases lying between them.

The chain links TRBV3-1 (or the pseudogene TRBV3-2) to TRBJ2-7, with D possibly TRBD1 on 5 matching bases. CDR1 LGHDT and CDR2 YNNKEL come from the germline V gene (reference sequence). The CDR3 has 12 residues. V gave up 4 bases and J gave up 5 bases, with 9 bases separating them. Here the CDR3 DNA reads TGTGCCAGCAGCCCAGTGGGGCACGAGCAGTACTTC. Translating it yields CASSPVGHEQYF.

This chain connects TRBV3-1 (or the pseudogene TRBV3-2) to TRBJ1-2; D ambiguous. V dropped 2 bases and J dropped 8 bases, with 12 bases sitting between them. The CDR3 covers 13 residues. Germline CDR1 is LGHDT and CDR2 is YNNKEL (reference sequence). Written as DNA, the CDR3 is TGTGCCAGCAGCCAAAATGCCCAGGCCGGCTACACCTTC. Translation gives CASSQNAQAGYTF.

J is TRBJ2-7 and V is TRBV2; tentatively, D is TRBD1 or TRBD2 (5 bases each). Germline V lookup: CDR1 SNHLY, CDR2 FYNNEI. The CDR3 contains 14 residues. V lost 8 bases and J 3 bases, leaving 17 bases between the germline ends. This CDR3 is CASLKPEGSYEQYV. CDR3 DNA sequence: TGTGCCAGCCTGAAACCTGAGGGGAGCTACGAGCAGTACGTC.

J is TRBJ2-1 and V is TRBV4-2, with a weak D call TRBD2 (6 bases). The germline V gene has CDR1 LGHNA and CDR2 YNFKEQ. The CDR3 runs to 15 residues. V lost 6 bases, J lost 2 bases, and 14 bases lay in between. The CDR3 spells CASSQKREAYNEQFF. The DNA for the CDR3 is TGTGCCAGCAGTCAGAAAAGGGAGGCCTACAATGAGCAGTTCTTC.

The chain has TRBV18 and TRBJ2-3, with no clear D. Germline-derived CDR1 and CDR2 are KGHSH and LQKENI. The CDR3 runs to 12 residues. V lost 5 bases to trimming and J lost 0 bases, with 3 bases between them. Here the CDR3 reads CASSGSTDTQYF. CDR3 bases: TGTGCCAGCTCAGGTAGCACAGATACGCAGTATTTT.

The chain carries TRBV18 and TRBJ2-1; 12 bases align to TRBD2. Per germline, CDR1 KGHSH and CDR2 LQKENI. V dropped 3 bases and J dropped 4; count of bases not matched to a gene: 4. The CDR3 consists of 16 residues. The CDR3 reads CASSPQTSGGYNEQFF. CDR3 bases: TGTGCCAGCTCACCCCAGACTAGCGGGGGATACAATGAGCAGTTCTTC.

This chain joins TRBV6-5 and TRBJ1-1; TRBD1 matches 9 bases. The CDR3 is made up of 16 amino acids. Germline CDR1 is MNHEY and CDR2 is SVGAGI. V shed 0 bases, J shed 1 base, and the junction held 3 bases outside the gene matches. Here the CDR3 reads CASSYSGTGPNTEAFF. CDR3 coding DNA: TGTGCCAGCAGTTACTCAGGGACAGGGCCGAACACTGAAGCTTTCTTT.

To note about this clone: At one end, the junction sequence differs from germline, possibly due to a read error. DNA for the CDR3: TGTGCCAGCAGCGCCGACAGTAGGCCCATTGGGCTTTTT. It encodes CASSADSRPIGLF. The chain uses TRBV5-8 and TRBJ1-4; tentatively, D is TRBD1 (5 bases). This CDR3 spans 13 amino acids. Germline values: CDR1 SGHTS, CDR2 YDEGEE.

The count of this clone is one. The chain couples TRBV5-4 to TRBJ2-5; maybe TRBD2 (6 bases). Germline values: CDR1 SGHNT, CDR2 YYREEE (reference sequence). The CDR3 length is 14 residues. V lost 5 bases and J 4 bases, leaving 15 bases between the germline ends. The CDR3 DNA reads TGTGCCAGCAGATCCCAAGGAGGGTCAGAGACCCAGTACTTC. Protein product: CASRSQGGSETQYF.

The chain links TRBV3-1 (or the pseudogene TRBV3-2) to TRBJ2-5, with TRBD1 matching 9 bases. The CDR3 spans 16 residues. With V trimmed by 3 bases and J by 1 base, 6 bases remained unmatched. The germline V gene has CDR1 LGHDT and CDR2 YNNKEL (reference sequence). The CDR3 bases are TGTGCCAGCAGCCAGGTCGGGACAGGGCTCCAAGAGACCCAGTACTTC. It translates to CASSQVGTGLQETQYF.

The chain links TRBV28 to TRBJ1-1; 7 bases fit TRBD1. After removal of 6 bases from V and 2 bases from J, the junction contained 9 bases not matched to a gene. The germline CDR1 and CDR2 sequences are MDHEN and SYDVKM. The CDR3 has 15 residues. CDR3 DNA sequence: TGTGCCAGCAGCTTGCCACAGGGGAGAAACACTGAAGCTTTCTTT. Protein: CASSLPQGRNTEAFF.

This chain uses TRBV6-4 with TRBJ1-6, with D unclear. The CDR3 sequence is 13 residues long. V shed 0 bases and J shed 7 bases, with 4 bases lying between them. Germline values: CDR1 MRHNA, CDR2 SNTAGT. The CDR3, as DNA: TGTGCCAGCAGTGACTCTGGCAATTCACCCCTCCACTTT. Protein sequence: CASSDSGNSPLHF.

The chain links TRBV19 to TRBJ1-1; no clear D. There are 13 residues in the CDR3. CDR1 and CDR2 (germline): LNHDA, SQIVND (reference sequence). The ends were cut back, 5 bases at V and 4 bases at J, with 11 bases in the middle. The CDR3 DNA follows: TGTGCCAGTAGTCCGAAGTGGGGCACTGAAGCTTTCTTT. Encoded protein: CASSPKWGTEAFF.

This clone was counted a few times. The chain employs TRBV7-8 and TRBJ2-2; tentatively, D is TRBD2 (6 bases). CDR1 and CDR2 (germline): SGHVS, FQNEAQ. There are 16 residues in the CDR3. Trimming took 0 bases from V and 1 from J, leaving 9 bases between them. For the CDR3, the DNA is TGTGCCAGCAGCTTAGCGCTCGGGAGGAACACCGGGGAGCTGTTTTTT. Amino acid sequence: CASSLALGRNTGELFF. The whole variable domain, filled in from reference TRBV7-8 and TRBJ2-2, reads GAGVSQSPRYKVAKRGQDVALRCDPISGHVSLFWYQQALGQGPEFLTYFQNEAQLDKSGLPSDRFFAERPEGSVSTLKIQRTQQEDSAVYLCASSLALGRNTGELFFGEGSRLTVL.

The genes are TRBV3-1 (or the pseudogene TRBV3-2) and TRBJ2-2; no clear D gene. The CDR3 contains 14 residues. Germline CDR1 and CDR2: LGHDT and YNNKEL (reference sequence). V was trimmed by 1 base and J by 3 bases, leaving 6 bases between them. CDR3 sequence (DNA): TGTGCCAGCAGCCAAGTCTGGGACACCGGGGAGCTGTTTTTT. It codes for CASSQVWDTGELFF.

The chain joins TRBV7-2 to TRBJ1-5, with TRBD1 matching over 11 bases. The CDR3 covers 15 residues. J lost 6 bases, V lost 5 bases, and 6 bases had no gene match. Germline CDR1 is SGHTA and CDR2 is FQGNSA. The CDR3 region has the DNA TGTGCCAGCAGCGCGGGACAGGGGGTTTCTCAGCCCCAGCATTTT. Its translation: CASSAGQGVSQPQHF.